These 27 T cell receptor beta chains share one sample of origin, sequenced in a study of post-analysis software for immune sequencing data. Findings and limits, study-wide: Patients had higher frequencies than controls of roughly 5 TRBV segments, including TRBV5-6, TRBV5-1 and TRBV20-1.

No antigen has been identified for these receptors. Prepared TCR beta cDNA libraries contained unique molecular identifiers. TCRdb re-called the PCR reads through MiXCR, storing one row per CDR3 protein. The sample has fewer than 850,000 distinct CDR3 sequences; roughly 30% are singletons. Sample: blood. Every receptor here comes from a girl between 5 and 17 years old with multiple sclerosis.

This clonotype has more than one count but fewer than ten. The chain combines TRBV3-1 with TRBJ2-7; 7 bases are a match to TRBD2. Germline CDR1 is LGHDT and CDR2 is YNNKEL (reference sequence). The CDR3 totals 16 residues. The trim removed 0 bases at V and 3 bases at J, leaving 8 bases unmatched. For the CDR3, the DNA is TGTGCCAGCAGCCAAGAATCGCGGGAGATCGGCTACGAGCAGTACTTC. The encoded protein is CASSQESREIGYEQYF.

At least ten counts were recorded for this clonotype. The CDR3 reads CSVVGGLASYEQYF. DNA of the CDR3: TGCAGCGTTGTGGGGGGACTAGCGTCATACGAGCAGTACTTC. The chain carries TRBV29-1 and TRBJ2-7, with 10 bases aligning to TRBD2. The J segment lost 4 bases and the V segment lost 4 bases, leaving 7 bases of the junction unmatched. The germline CDR1 and CDR2 sequences are SQVTM and ANQGSEA. The CDR3 is 14 amino acids.

This clonotype was seen a handful of times. V usage is TRBV5-1 and J usage is TRBJ1-1; possible D gene TRBD1, 6 bases. Looked up from germline, CDR1 is SGHRS and CDR2 is YFSETQ. This CDR3 has 16 residues. V lost 2 bases, J lost 6 bases, and 20 bases lay in between. As DNA, the CDR3 is TGCGCCAGCAGCTTAATTACTCAACAGGGTTGGTCTGAAGCTTTCTTT. It encodes CASSLITQQGWSEAFF.

This clonotype was detected many times. V usage is TRBV12-3 or TRBV12-4 and J usage is TRBJ2-3, with D unresolved. With 7 bases removed from V and 0 bases from J, the gap between germline ends came to 17 bases. The CDR3 totals 16 residues. The CDR3 spells CASTSWAQASTDTQYF. The CDR3, as DNA: TGTGCCAGCACTTCTTGGGCCCAGGCTAGCACAGATACGCAGTATTTT.

Ten or more counts support this clonotype. The chain links TRBV3-1 to TRBJ1-5; tentative D call: TRBD1 (5 bases). This CDR3 spans 14 amino acids. In germline, CDR1 is LGHDT, CDR2 YNNKEL (reference sequence). Trimming shortened V by 4 bases and J by 7 bases, and 14 bases separated the two germline ends. CDR3 DNA sequence: TGTGCCAGCAGCCCTAGGGCAGGGAACCAGCCCCAGCATTTT. It yields the protein CASSPRAGNQPQHF. Combining the CDR3 with reference TRBV3-1 and TRBJ1-5 gives the whole variable domain DTAVSQTPKYLVTQMGNDKSIKCEQNLGHDTMYWYKQDSKKFLKIMFSYNNKELIINETVPNRFSPKSPDKAHLNLHINSLELGDSAVYFCASSPRAGNQPQHFGDGTRLSIL.

This chain uses TRBV5-4 with TRBJ1-1, with 9 bases identical to TRBD1. The CDR3 covers 16 residues. V was clipped by 3 bases and J by 0 bases; unmatched bases: 6. Germline assignment: CDR1 SGHNT and CDR2 YYREEE (reference sequence). CDR3 region: CASSSGDRALNTEAFF. CDR3 nucleotide sequence: TGTGCCAGCAGCTCTGGGGACAGGGCCTTGAACACTGAAGCTTTCTTT.

This clonotype was picked up a small number of times. The chain couples TRBV20-1 to TRBJ2-2, with D maybe TRBD2 (7 bases). Trimming pared 2 bases from V and 3 bases from J, leaving 13 bases between. There are 15 residues in the CDR3. Germline loops: CDR1 DFQATT, CDR2 SNEGSKA (reference sequence). The CDR3 DNA sequence: TGCAGTGCTAGATTGGGGGGGCCTTACACCGGGGAGCTGTTTTTT. Its protein is CSARLGGPYTGELFF.

The sample holds a few counts of this clonotype. This chain joins TRBV10-3 and TRBJ1-2, with 8 bases identical to TRBD1. Germline V gene sequence: CDR1 ENHRY, CDR2 SYGVKD. Trimming removed 4 bases from V and 8 bases from J; junction bases left unmatched: 9. CDR3 length: 14 amino acids. The CDR3 region has the DNA TGTGCCATCAGTGGAAAGACAGGGGTGCTCGGCTACACCTTC. It is translated as CAISGKTGVLGYTF.

This clonotype showed up just a few times. The gene calls are TRBV7-8 and TRBJ2-1; TRBD2 aligns across 8 bases. The V segment lost 2 bases and the J segment 4 bases; nucleotides outside the gene matches: 16. Germline lookup yields CDR1 SGHVS and CDR2 FQNEAQ. This CDR3 contains 19 residues. CDR3 sequence (DNA): TGTGCCAGCAGCTTATTTTACACGGGCCCGGGAGGGCCTTACAATGAGCAGTTCTTC. Translated, it gives CASSLFYTGPGGPYNEQFF.

The chain couples TRBV5-1 to TRBJ1-2, with D perhaps TRBD1 (5 bases). Germline assignment: CDR1 SGHRS and CDR2 YFSETQ. V was pared by 4 bases and J by 5 bases, with 15 bases between. The CDR3 length is 14 residues. The CDR3 region is CASSPGRERYGYTF. The CDR3 region has the DNA TGCGCCAGCAGCCCGGGACGGGAGAGGTATGGCTACACCTTC.

This clonotype occurred a few times. The chain combines TRBV7-8 with TRBJ1-1, with a weak D call TRBD1 (5 bases). V lost 4 bases and J 0 bases, leaving 12 bases between the germline ends. The CDR3 consists of 15 residues. Germline V CDR1 and CDR2: SGHVS, FQNEAQ. The CDR3 region has the DNA TGTGCCAGCAGCTCCCTCAGGGCCGTGAACACTGAAGCTTTCTTT. Its protein product is CASSSLRAVNTEAFF.

This clonotype was observed a handful of times. This chain uses TRBV7-2 with TRBJ1-2; maybe TRBD1 (6 bases). Germline lookup yields CDR1 SGHTA and CDR2 FQGNSA. This CDR3 is 15 amino acids long. Trimming took off 1 base at V and 0 bases at J, with 9 bases between the two ends. The CDR3 nucleotides read TGTGCCAGCAGCTTAGAGGACAGTGCTAACTATGGCTACACCTTC. Amino acid sequence: CASSLEDSANYGYTF.

The chain carries TRBV28 and TRBJ2-5, with D hard to call. CDR1 and CDR2 (germline): MDHEN, SYDVKM. Trimming cost V 6 bases and J 2 bases, with 10 bases left between them. The CDR3 loop spans 13 amino acids. The CDR3 region is CASSPVEQETQYF. CDR3 DNA: TGTGCCAGCAGCCCCGTAGAACAAGAGACCCAGTACTTC.

This clonotype was detected a few times. The chain recombines TRBV10-3 with TRBJ2-4; possible D gene TRBD1, 6 bases. The end of the DNA is better explained by TRBJ2-7, so the J call may be wrong. The CDR3 is 16 amino acids. Germline V gene sequence: CDR1 ENHRY, CDR2 SYGVKD. The CDR3 region is CAISDVSGQNLYEQYF. The CDR3 DNA reads TGTGCCATCAGTGATGTTTCGGGACAAAACCTTTACGAGCAGTACTTC.

As concerns this clonotype: The junction does not match germline at one end; this may be a read error. This CDR3 is CASSPTGSNTGERFF. The CDR3 nucleotides are TGTGCCAGCAGCCCAACAGGGTCGAACACCGGGGAGCGGTTTTTT. J is TRBJ2-2 and V is TRBV7-9; possibly TRBD1 for D (6 bases). Germline lookup yields CDR1 SEHNR and CDR2 FQNEAQ (reference sequence). The CDR3 contains 15 residues. Together with reference TRBV7-9 and TRBJ2-2, the CDR3 gives the full variable domain: DTGVSQNPRHKITKRGQNVTFRCDPISEHNRLYWYRQTLGQGPEFLTYFQNEAQLEKSRLLSDRFSAERPKGSFSTLEIQRTEQGDSAMYLCASSPTGSNTGERFFGEGSRLTVL.

This clonotype was counted only a few times. This chain joins TRBV28 and TRBJ2-4; TRBD2 agrees at 7 bases. Per germline, CDR1 MDHEN and CDR2 SYDVKM. The CDR3 is made up of 14 amino acids. V trimming: 5 bases; J trimming: 1 base; junction bases outside the gene matches: 2. CDR3 sequence reads: CASSRGSAKNIQYF. In DNA, the CDR3 is TGTGCCAGCAGTCGCGGGAGTGCCAAAAACATTCAGTACTTC.

This clonotype occurred a few times. The chain links TRBV28 to TRBJ2-7; 7 bases agree with TRBD2. The CDR3 extends over 15 amino acids. V was pared by 0 bases and J by 4 bases, with 6 bases of the junction left unmatched. Germline assignment: CDR1 MDHEN and CDR2 SYDVKM. This chain's CDR3 is CASSLWSGTGYEQYF. The CDR3 DNA sequence: TGTGCCAGCAGTTTATGGAGCGGGACGGGGTACGAGCAGTACTTC. The variable domain in full, completed from reference TRBV28 and TRBJ2-7, reads DVKVTQSSRYLVKRTGEKVFLECVQDMDHENMFWYRQDPGLGLRLIYFSYDVKMKEKGDIPEGYSVSREKKERFSLILESASTNQTSMYLCASSLWSGTGYEQYFGPGTRLTVT.

This clonotype has more than one count but fewer than ten. The chain links TRBV5-6 to TRBJ2-3; no firm D call. Trimming took off 4 bases at V and 9 bases at J, with 9 bases between the two ends. The CDR3 consists of 11 residues. Germline CDR1 is SGHDT and CDR2 is YYEEEE. Here the CDR3 DNA reads TGTGCCAGCAGCCGGACGGGCACGCAGTATTTT. This gives the protein CASSRTGTQYF.

CDR3 nucleotides: TGCAGCGTCCCCGGACCCACAGGGGAGCTGTTTTTT. Translation gives CSVPGPTGELFF. This sequence joins TRBV29-1 and TRBJ2-2; D ambiguous. This CDR3 contains 12 residues. With 6 bases removed from V and 8 bases from J, the gap between germline ends came to 13 bases. Germline V gives CDR1 SQVTM, CDR2 ANQGSEA.

The CDR3 loop reads CASSQAPGRGRYNEQFF. CDR3 nucleotides: TGCGCCAGCAGCCAAGCCCCCGGGCGGGGACGATACAATGAGCAGTTCTTC. V and J are TRBV4-3 and TRBJ2-1; D might be TRBD2 (6 bases). Germline V gene lookup returns CDR1 LGHNA and CDR2 YSLEER. The germline V and J ends were trimmed by 1 base and 4 bases, with 17 bases remaining between them. The CDR3 consists of 17 residues.

This chain joins TRBV11-2 and TRBJ2-1; TRBD2 matches at 7 bases. The germline V gene has CDR1 SGHAT and CDR2 FQNNGV. The CDR3 is made up of 16 amino acids. Unmatched junction bases numbered 7, after V lost 5 bases and J lost 0 bases. This CDR3 is CASSPGSGGSYNEQFF. The CDR3 DNA reads as TGTGCCAGCAGCCCAGGGTCGGGGGGCTCCTACAATGAGCAGTTCTTC.

The V gene is TRBV20-1, the J gene TRBJ2-3; 7 positions match TRBD2. The CDR3 loop spans 14 amino acids. Germline V gene lookup returns CDR1 DFQATT and CDR2 SNEGSKA (reference sequence). Trimming at V came to 3 bases and at J to 2 bases, leaving 5 bases not matched to a gene. CDR3 nucleotide sequence: TGCAGTGCTAGCGGGACTACGCCCACAGATACGCAGTATTTT. The encoded protein is CSASGTTPTDTQYF.

The rearrangement links TRBV7-2 to TRBJ2-1, with D perhaps TRBD1 or TRBD2 (5 bases each). From germline, CDR1 is SGHTA and CDR2 FQGNSA. The V gene lost 0 bases and the J gene lost 0 bases, with 9 bases spanning the gap. This CDR3 is 16 amino acids long. The CDR3 DNA is TGTGCCAGCAGCTTAGCGTGGGGGAGCTCCTACAATGAGCAGTTCTTC. Translation: CASSLAWGSSYNEQFF.

V gene TRBV29-1 combines with J gene TRBJ2-1; D gene unclear. CDR1 and CDR2 from the germline V gene are SQVTM and ANQGSEA. V was trimmed by 2 bases and J by 7 bases, leaving 12 bases between them. This CDR3 is built from 13 residues. CDR3 amino acids: CSVEYWWHNEQFF. The DNA of the CDR3 is TGCAGCGTTGAATATTGGTGGCATAATGAGCAGTTCTTC.

This clonotype was observed a handful of times. This rearrangement joins TRBV20-1 to TRBJ1-6, with TRBD1 matching 8 bases. With 2 bases clipped from V and 10 bases from J, the junction kept 10 bases outside the gene matches. The CDR3 extends over 15 amino acids. Germline V gene sequence: CDR1 DFQATT, CDR2 SNEGSKA (reference sequence). The CDR3 reads CSARFRTGRGSPLHF. The CDR3 coding sequence is TGCAGTGCTAGATTCAGGACAGGGAGGGGGTCACCCCTCCACTTT.

The chain links TRBV6-1 to TRBJ1-1; D is undetermined. Germline values: CDR1 MNHNS, CDR2 SASEGT. The V gene lost 4 bases and the J gene lost 2 bases, with 14 bases spanning the gap. The CDR3 is 15 residues long. CDR3 residues: CASSAMLSVNTEAFF. The CDR3 nucleotides read TGTGCCAGCAGTGCCATGCTTTCGGTTAACACTGAAGCTTTCTTT.

This sequence joins TRBV9 and TRBJ2-5; D gene uncertain. The V and J ends lost 0 bases and 3 bases respectively, with 6 bases between them. CDR1 and CDR2 from the germline V gene are SGDLS and YYNGEE. CDR3 size: 13 residues. Here the CDR3 DNA reads TGTGCCAGCAGCGTAGATCTAAAAGAGACCCAGTACTTC. This codes for CASSVDLKETQYF.